This T cell receptor beta chain was captured by sequencing in a study of T-cell memory formation after mild COVID-19 (dated by TCRdb to about 2021). For the wider study: TCR sequence clusters from the two donors were found to be largely donor specific. The cohort was made up of two young adult volunteers, one female and one male, who were previously healthy. In two donors, T-cell clones that expanded and contracted after mild COVID-19 were followed by sequencing TCRalpha and TCRbeta repertoires longitudinally. The study at large found these results: Whether the second-wave clones peaking on day 37 were SARS-CoV-2 specific was not confirmed. Only two mild cases were covered in the study, and larger cohorts including severe cases with pre-infection samples were considered necessary. Contracting CD4+ clones turned up mainly in the CM and EM memory subsets, whereas EMRA was where CD8+ clones were enriched. Clones that contracted from day 15 to 85 showed balanced CD4/CD8 phenotypes, whereas a second wave of clones that expanded from day 15 to 37 leaned towards CD4+. Some responding clones were detected in pre-infection memory, which suggested that pre-existing cross-reactive memory T cells had joined the SARS-CoV-2 response.

On this clonotype itself: Its antigen has not been determined. Base-call qualities are not available, and no considerably larger clone is one nucleotide away.

Sequencing instrument: Illumina NovaSeq 6000. cDNA libraries for TCRalpha and TCRbeta were prepared by 5'RACE using constant-segment primers, with sample barcodes and unique molecular identifiers added. RNA was extracted from every sample with Trizol reagent. Amplification of the libraries took two PCR steps, and the second step added a second sample barcode plus Illumina TruSeq adapters. The libraries were sequenced on an Illumina NovaSeq using 2 x 150 bp paired-end reads. As for the original processing: With migec v1.2.7, reads were demultiplexed and then collapsed into UMI-guided consensus sequences. Using mixcr v2.1.11, UMI consensuses were aligned to TRA and TRB V and J templates and then assembled into clonotypes. A clonotype was counted as expanded or contracted only when both edgeR and NoisET called the clonotype significant, with the noise models trained on biological replicates. edgeR calls used a false discovery rate-adjusted p below 0.01 and a log2 fold-change threshold of 1. PCA with hierarchical clustering of max-normalized trajectories of the 1000 most abundant clonotypes was used as exploratory dynamics analysis. The CD4 or CD8 phenotype of responding clones was assigned using the separately sequenced CD4+ and CD8+ repertoires. TCRdb itself trimmed the public reads at Q25 with fastp, ran MiXCR and retained productive beta chains. Merged by CDR3 protein, the rows form single entries marked with the most common genes and DNA. The V and J calls come from TCRdb's annotation, not from the publication. For this sample the table gives hundreds of thousands of distinct CDR3 sequences, of which 15% to 20% were detected only once. Together, the top ten hold 22% of the sample.

V drops 6 bases and J drops 6 bases, leaving 12 bases in between. Based on the germline V gene, the CDR1 and CDR2 sequences are MNHEY and SVGAGI. Reading from cysteine to phenylalanine, the CDR3 counts 13 amino acids. Of all the DNA, just the CDR3 is kept, 39 bases in frame from base 1. Ficoll-Paque density gradient centrifugation was the method used to isolate PBMCs. The clonotype originates from a man between 18 and 35 years old who had mild COVID-19 (a few samples of this study predate the infection). The sample titles of this study are shuffled in the database, so cell type and time point are left out; the donor was told from shared clones. Recombination connected TRBV6-5 to TRBJ1-5, and the D gene may be TRBD1, 6 bases matching. What was sequenced was PBMCs or a T cell subset sorted from them (not recorded which). The CDR3 region has the sequence CASSNRASQPQHF. The sequence in DNA is TGTGCCAGCAGCAACAGGGCTAGTCAGCCCCAGCATTTT.